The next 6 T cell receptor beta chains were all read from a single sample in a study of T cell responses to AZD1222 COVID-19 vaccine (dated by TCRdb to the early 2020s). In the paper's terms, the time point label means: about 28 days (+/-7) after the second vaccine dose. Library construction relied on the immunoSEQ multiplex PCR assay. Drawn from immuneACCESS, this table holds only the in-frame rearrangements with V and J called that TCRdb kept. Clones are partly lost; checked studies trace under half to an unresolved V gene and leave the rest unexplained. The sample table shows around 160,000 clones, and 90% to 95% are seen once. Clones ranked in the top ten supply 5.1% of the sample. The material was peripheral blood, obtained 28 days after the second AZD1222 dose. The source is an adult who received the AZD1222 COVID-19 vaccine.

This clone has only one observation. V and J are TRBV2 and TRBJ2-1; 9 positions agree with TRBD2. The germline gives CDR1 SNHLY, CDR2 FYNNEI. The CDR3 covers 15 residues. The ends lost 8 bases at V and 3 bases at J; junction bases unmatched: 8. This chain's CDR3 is CASGQISGGYNEQFF. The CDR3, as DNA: TGTGCCAGCGGGCAAATTAGCGGGGGCTACAATGAGCAGTTCTTC.

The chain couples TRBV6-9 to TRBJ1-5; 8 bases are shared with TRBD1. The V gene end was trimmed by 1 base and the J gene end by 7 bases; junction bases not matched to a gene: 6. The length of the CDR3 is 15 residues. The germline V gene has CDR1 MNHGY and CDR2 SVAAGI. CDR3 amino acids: CASSYLDRVVQPQHF. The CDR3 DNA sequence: TGTGCCAGCAGTTATTTGGACAGGGTGGTACAGCCCCAGCATTTT.

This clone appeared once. This CDR3 is CASSQLLAGNYGYTF. CDR3 nucleotide sequence: TGTGCCAGCAGCCAACTCCTCGCAGGGAACTATGGCTACACCTTC. V is TRBV3-1 (or the pseudogene TRBV3-2) and J is TRBJ1-2, with a tentative D call TRBD1 (5 bases). The germline V gene has CDR1 LGHDT and CDR2 YNNKEL (reference sequence). V was pared by 2 bases and J by 2 bases, with 12 bases between. This CDR3 comprises 15 residues.

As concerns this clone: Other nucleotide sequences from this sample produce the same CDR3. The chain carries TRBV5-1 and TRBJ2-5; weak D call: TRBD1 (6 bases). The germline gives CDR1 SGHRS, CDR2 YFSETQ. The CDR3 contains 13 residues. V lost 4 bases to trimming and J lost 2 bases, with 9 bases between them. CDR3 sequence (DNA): TGCGCCAGCAGCAGACAGGAACAAGAGACCCAGTACTTC. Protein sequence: CASSRQEQETQYF.

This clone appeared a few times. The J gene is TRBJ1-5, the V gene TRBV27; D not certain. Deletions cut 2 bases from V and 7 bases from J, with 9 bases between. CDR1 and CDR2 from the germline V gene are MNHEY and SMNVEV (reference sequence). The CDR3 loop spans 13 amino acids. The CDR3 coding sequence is TGTGCCAGCAGTTTAGGGAGGGAACAGCCCCAGCATTTT. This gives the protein CASSLGREQPQHF.

The CDR3 here is CASGLGGQRGEQYF. DNA of the CDR3: TGTGCTAGTGGTTTGGGCGGACAAAGGGGCGAGCAGTACTTC. The chain links TRBV12-5 to TRBJ2-7; perhaps TRBD1 as D (5 bases). CDR1 LGHNT and CDR2 FRNRAP come from the germline V gene. V was trimmed by 1 base and J by 6 bases, leaving 13 bases between them. This CDR3 has 14 residues.